Listed here are 26 T cell receptor beta chains from one sample, sequenced in a study of patients and donors after allogeneic stem cell transplantation (dated by TCRdb to 2018 to 2021). Library preparation used RT-PCR. Sequencing instrument: NextSeq 550. TCRdb ran its own pipeline on the public reads, namely fastp trimming at Q25 and MiXCR clone calling, and kept in-frame beta chains. Identical CDR3 proteins give one entry, which carries the most common genes and DNA. This sample comprises about 960,000 distinct CDR3 sequences, roughly 18% of them detected only once. In total, the top ten clones hold 5% to 6.5% of the sample. Source material: blood, either unsorted or a sorted T cell fraction (not recorded which). The receptors were gathered from a human donor who was either an allogeneic HSCT recipient or a stem cell or donor lymphocyte infusion donor (not recorded which). It is not recorded whose cells these are; they may come from a transplant donor.

This clonotype was seen only a few times. The chain carries TRBV12-3 or TRBV12-4 and TRBJ2-6, with TRBD2 as a possible D gene (5 bases). There are 18 residues in the CDR3. Between the trimmed V and J ends, which lost 5 bases and 0 bases, there was a span of 17 bases. The CDR3 here is CASSGRDPRLSGANVLTF. CDR3 DNA: TGTGCCAGCAGTGGTCGGGATCCGCGACTCTCTGGGGCCAACGTCCTGACTTTC.

This chain uses TRBV3-1 with TRBJ2-5, with D tentatively TRBD2 (6 bases). The CDR3 length is 19 residues. Trimming cost V 0 bases and J 1 base, with 21 bases left between them. Germline V CDR1 and CDR2: LGHDT, YNNKEL (reference sequence). CDR3: CASSQEMDFFGGIQETQYF. The CDR3 DNA sequence: TGTGCCAGCAGCCAAGAAATGGATTTTTTTGGGGGGATCCAAGAGACCCAGTACTTC.

As DNA, the CDR3 is TGTGCCAGCAGCCTTAGCGGGCGGGGCGAGCAGTACTTC. Translating gives CASSLSGRGEQYF. This rearrangement joins TRBV27 to TRBJ2-7; the match to TRBD2 covers 7 bases. The CDR3 has 13 residues. Germline assignment: CDR1 MNHEY and CDR2 SMNVEV (reference sequence). V gave up 6 bases and J gave up 6 bases; unmatched junction bases: 8.

The table lists this clonotype with many counts. V and J are TRBV4-2 and TRBJ1-6; D not resolved. V was cut by 0 bases and J by 7 bases, with 13 bases left in between. This CDR3 spans 16 amino acids. CDR1 is LGHNA and CDR2 is YNFKEQ in the germline V gene. The CDR3 DNA sequence: TGTGCCAGCAGCCAAGAACACGGGGTGTCCAATTCACCCCTCCACTTT. Translated: CASSQEHGVSNSPLHF.

This clonotype was seen more than once but under ten times. V gene TRBV7-9 combines with J gene TRBJ2-1; D possibly uses TRBD1 or TRBD2 (6 bases each). The CDR3 runs to 16 residues. The germline V gene encodes CDR1 SEHNR and CDR2 FQNEAQ (reference sequence). V lost 7 bases and J 4 bases, leaving 20 bases between the germline ends. For the CDR3, the DNA is TGTGCCAGCACCACACGGGGGCCAACTCGATACAATGAGCAGTTCTTC. Protein product: CASTTRGPTRYNEQFF.

The genes are TRBV6-1 and TRBJ2-3, with TRBD1 matching 8 bases. The ends lost 6 bases at V and 8 bases at J; junction bases unmatched: 16. This CDR3 contains 16 residues. CDR1 MNHNS and CDR2 SASEGT come from the germline V gene. The CDR3 coding sequence is TGTGCCAGCAGACCGACAGGGGCAAGGACCATTGGTACGCAGTATTTT. It encodes CASRPTGARTIGTQYF.

The rearrangement joins TRBV7-4 to TRBJ2-5, with D unresolved. CDR1 is SGHVT, CDR2 SQSDAQ, per germline. This CDR3 is built from 12 residues. With 6 bases removed from V and 2 bases from J, the gap between germline ends came to 7 bases. This chain's CDR3 is CASRRPQETQYF. DNA for the CDR3: TGTGCCAGCAGGCGGCCTCAAGAGACCCAGTACTTC.

CDR3 DNA sequence: TGTGCCAGCAGCCAGCCCCTAGCGGGAAGGGGCAATGAGCAGTTCTTC. This sequence encodes CASSQPLAGRGNEQFF. The chain recombines TRBV3-1 with TRBJ2-1; 9 nucleotides agree with TRBD2. CDR1 and CDR2 (germline): LGHDT, YNNKEL (reference sequence). The V and J ends lost 3 bases and 6 bases, in that order; junction bases with no gene match: 9. This CDR3 is 16 amino acids long.

Only a few counts were recorded for this clonotype. The chain is built from TRBV6-5 and TRBJ2-2; 11 nucleotides match TRBD2. V shed 2 bases, J shed 3 bases, and the junction held 5 bases outside the gene matches. Germline lookup yields CDR1 MNHEY and CDR2 SVGAGI. The CDR3 covers 17 residues. The CDR3 region is CASSYPRLAGYTGELFF. The DNA of the CDR3 is TGTGCCAGCAGTTACCCAAGACTAGCGGGGTACACCGGGGAGCTGTTTTTT.

This clonotype occurred once. The chain employs TRBV20-1 and TRBJ1-3; no definite D call. Trimming took 0 bases from V and 5 from J, leaving 23 bases between them. Per germline, CDR1 DFQATT and CDR2 SNEGSKA (reference sequence). The CDR3 has 18 amino acids. CDR3 bases: TGCAGTGCTAGAGATCGGCAGGCTCCCCGGGGTTTGCGAAACACCATATATTTT. Amino acids: CSARDRQAPRGLRNTIYF.

This clonotype was recorded many times. An end of the junction does not agree with germline; a read error may underlie this. The rearrangement uses TRBV5-1 and TRBJ2-7, with D unclear. Germline-derived CDR1 and CDR2 are SGHRS and YFSETQ. The CDR3 loop spans 13 amino acids. This chain's CDR3 is CASSFSSSYEQYF. CDR3 nucleotides: TGTGCCAGCAGCTTCTCCAGCTCCTACGAGCAGTACTTC.

This clonotype has more than one count but fewer than ten. The V and J genes are TRBV12-3 or TRBV12-4 and TRBJ1-1, with no clear D. V dropped 5 bases and J dropped 4 bases, with 14 bases sitting between them. There are 14 residues in the CDR3. CDR3 protein: CASSTYAGGTEAFF. The CDR3 bases are TGTGCCAGCAGTACTTACGCAGGCGGCACTGAAGCTTTCTTT.

The CDR3 nucleotides read TGTGCCAGCAGCCCGATTGTGGCAGGAGGCACAGATACGCAGTATTTT. Translated, it gives CASSPIVAGGTDTQYF. V is TRBV7-2 and J is TRBJ2-3, with D unresolved. The V gene's germline CDR1 is SGHTA and CDR2 FQGNSA. Deletions cut 5 bases from V and 1 base from J, with 16 bases between. The CDR3 covers 16 residues. The variable domain in full, with the rest retrieved from reference TRBV7-2 and TRBJ2-3, is GAGVSQSPSNKVTEKGKDVELRCDPISGHTALYWYRQSLGQGLEFLIYFQGNSAPDKSGLPSDRFSAERTGGSVSTLTIQRTQQEDSAVYLCASSPIVAGGTDTQYFGPGTRLTVL.

This chain joins TRBV11-1 and TRBJ2-1; 9 positions match TRBD1. In germline, CDR1 is SGHAT, CDR2 FQDESV (reference sequence). V gave up 5 bases and J gave up 4 bases; unmatched junction bases: 6. CDR3 length equals 15 residues. The CDR3 here is CASSIDRGSYNEQFF. For the CDR3, the DNA is TGTGCCAGCAGCATCGACAGGGGGAGTTACAATGAGCAGTTCTTC.

The V gene is TRBV5-6, the J gene TRBJ2-7, with 7 bases identical to TRBD1. After removal of 4 bases from V and 0 bases from J, the junction contained 7 bases not matched to a gene. CDR3 length: 15 residues. Germline V gene lookup returns CDR1 SGHDT and CDR2 YYEEEE. DNA of the CDR3: TGTGCCAGCAGCCTCGACAGGGCCGTCTCCTACGAGCAGTACTTC. Encoded protein: CASSLDRAVSYEQYF.

This clonotype was observed a few times. The chain joins TRBV3-1 to TRBJ2-1; the D gene could be TRBD1 or TRBD2 (5 bases each). The germline V gene encodes CDR1 LGHDT and CDR2 YNNKEL (reference sequence). The CDR3 is 14 residues long. The V and J ends lost 2 bases and 6 bases respectively, with 11 bases between them. The CDR3 region has the DNA TGTGCCAGCAGCCAAACCGGGACCTCCAATGAGCAGTTCTTC. It translates to CASSQTGTSNEQFF.

This clonotype was recorded a few times. This chain joins TRBV28 and TRBJ1-5, with 10 bases that match TRBD1. The trim removed 7 bases at V and 3 bases at J, leaving 6 bases unmatched. Germline CDR1 is MDHEN and CDR2 is SYDVKM. The CDR3 contains 15 residues. The CDR3 nucleotides are TGTGCCAGCAATCCGGGACAGGGGTACAATCAGCCCCAGCATTTT. Translating gives CASNPGQGYNQPQHF.

This chain uses TRBV15 with TRBJ1-5; 9 bases map to TRBD1. The CDR3 runs to 17 residues. J was trimmed by 2 bases and V by 0 bases; bases with no gene match: 5. Looked up from germline, CDR1 is LNHNV and CDR2 is YYDKDF (reference sequence). CDR3 nucleotide sequence: TGTGCCACCAGCAGAGATAAAAGGACAGGGGGCAATCAGCCCCAGCATTTT. Translating gives CATSRDKRTGGNQPQHF.

The rearrangement links TRBV4-2 to TRBJ1-2; D gene unclear. CDR3 length: 15 residues. V was cut by 0 bases and J by 4 bases, with 12 bases left in between. The germline CDR1 and CDR2 sequences are LGHNA and YNFKEQ. CDR3 sequence reads: CASSQDGTAIYGYTF. CDR3 coding DNA: TGTGCCAGCAGCCAAGATGGAACAGCCATCTATGGCTACACCTTC.

This clonotype has just a few counts. The chain combines TRBV30 with TRBJ2-7, with D perhaps matching TRBD2 (6 bases). The V and J ends lost 6 bases and 1 base respectively, with 16 bases between them. This CDR3 is 14 amino acids long. Per germline, CDR1 GTSNPN and CDR2 SVGIG (reference sequence). CDR3 amino acids: CACHGNGGSYEQYF. The DNA for the CDR3 is TGTGCCTGTCACGGGAATGGGGGGTCCTACGAGCAGTACTTC.

The V gene is TRBV7-3, the J gene TRBJ2-5; 12 positions agree with TRBD2. Germline loops: CDR1 SGHTA, CDR2 FQGTGA. CDR3 length: 16 residues. The V and J ends lost 5 bases and 4 bases, in that order; junction bases with no gene match: 8. As DNA, the CDR3 is TGTGCCAGCAGCCCACTAGCGGGGGGCCGGGGAGAGACCCAGTACTTC. Its translation: CASSPLAGGRGETQYF.

This clonotype was counted many times. The rearrangement uses TRBV10-3 and TRBJ2-1; D is unresolved. CDR1 is ENHRY, CDR2 SYGVKD, per germline. This CDR3 has 13 amino acids. Trimming removed 9 bases from V and 7 bases from J, with 16 bases in between. CDR3 nucleotides: TGTGCCATACTCCTACCTTCTTTTAATGAGCAGTTCTTC. It codes for CAILLPSFNEQFF.

The genes are TRBV30 and TRBJ2-3, with unresolved D. CDR1 and CDR2 (germline): GTSNPN, SVGIG (reference sequence). This CDR3 comprises 15 residues. Trimming removed 1 base from V and 0 bases from J, with 11 bases in between. The DNA for the CDR3 is TGTGCCTGGAGTGCCACAGCGTCTAGCACAGATACGCAGTATTTT. This codes for CAWSATASSTDTQYF.

There are many counts of this clonotype. The rearrangement joins TRBV4-2 to TRBJ2-7; D is undetermined. The germline gives CDR1 LGHNA, CDR2 YNFKEQ. This CDR3 region has 12 residues. Trimming took 6 bases from V and 4 from J, leaving 10 bases between them. CDR3 DNA sequence: TGTGCCAGCAGTCAATCGGGTTACGAGCAGTACTTC. It is translated as CASSQSGYEQYF.

This sequence joins TRBV20-1 and TRBJ2-3; 14 positions agree with TRBD2. The trim removed 2 bases at V and 3 bases at J, leaving 10 bases unmatched. Germline CDR1 and CDR2: DFQATT and SNEGSKA (reference sequence). The CDR3 runs to 18 residues. The CDR3 bases are TGCAGTGCTAGACACGGCGTGGGACTAGCGGGAGTAACAGATACGCAGTATTTT. Residues: CSARHGVGLAGVTDTQYF.

This rearrangement joins TRBV12-3 or TRBV12-4 to TRBJ2-3, with D tentatively TRBD2 (6 bases). The V end was cut by 6 bases, the J end by 2 bases, with 18 bases between. CDR3 size: 16 residues. CDR3 protein: CASSSWRAGLTDTQYF. The CDR3, as DNA: TGTGCCAGCAGCTCCTGGCGGGCGGGACTCACAGATACGCAGTATTTT.